One sample yielded the 11 T cell receptor beta chains listed below, sequenced in a study of blood T cell repertoires in COVID-19. The method was immunoSEQ multiplex PCR; TCRdb's version includes in-frame clones alone and lacks a portion of them. Seen here are about 250,000 clones, roughly 84% observed once, and the top ten hold approximately 15%. The specimen sequenced was peripheral blood. These receptors originate from a person aged 70 to 85 with COVID-19, enrolled during active disease.

This clone was seen more than once but under ten times. The DNA for the CDR3 is TGTGCCAGCAGTGAAAAGGGACAGGGGAACACTGAAGCTTTCTTT. This translates into CASSEKGQGNTEAFF. The genes are TRBV6-1 and TRBJ1-1; 9 nucleotides match TRBD1. V shed 2 bases, J shed 1 base, and the junction held 2 bases outside the gene matches. The CDR3 covers 15 residues. Germline CDR1 and CDR2: MNHNS and SASEGT.

The chain is built from TRBV7-8 and TRBJ2-5, with D possibly being TRBD2 (5 bases). The CDR3 spans 15 residues. The V and J ends lost 2 bases and 2 bases respectively, with 12 bases between them. Per the germline V gene, CDR1 is SGHVS and CDR2 is FQNEAQ. CDR3 residues: CASSLFTGKQETQYF. The CDR3 nucleotides read TGTGCCAGCAGCTTATTTACGGGGAAACAAGAGACCCAGTACTTC.

The V call is TRBV6-2 or TRBV6-3, the J call TRBJ1-1; 7 bases match TRBD1. V trimming: 5 bases; J trimming: 1 base; junction bases outside the gene matches: 4. Germline assignment: CDR1 MNHEY and CDR2 SVGEGT. The length of the CDR3 is 14 residues. This chain's CDR3 is CASSPAGGNTEAFF. CDR3 DNA sequence: TGTGCCAGCAGTCCGGCAGGGGGGAACACTGAAGCTTTCTTT.

V is TRBV6-2 or TRBV6-3 and J is TRBJ1-6; unclear D gene. Germline V gene lookup returns CDR1 MNHEY and CDR2 SVGEGT. CDR3 size: 14 residues. The germline V and J ends were trimmed by 6 bases and 1 base, with 7 bases remaining between them. CDR3 amino acids: CASSVISYNSPLHF. CDR3 coding DNA: TGTGCCAGCAGCGTAATTTCCTATAATTCACCCCTCCACTTT.

The gene calls are TRBV27 and TRBJ2-1; 9 positions match TRBD1. Germline CDR1 reads MNHEY; CDR2 reads SMNVEV (reference sequence). Trimming took 0 bases from V and 6 from J; bases not matched to a gene: 12. CDR3 length equals 18 residues. DNA for the CDR3: TGTGCCAGCAGTTTATCGATTAGTGGGACAGGGTCCGGCAATGAGCAGTTCTTC. The encoded protein is CASSLSISGTGSGNEQFF.

This chain connects TRBV30 to TRBJ2-3; 7 bases are a match to TRBD2. Trimming cost V 8 bases and J 0 bases; bases outside gene matches: 8. The CDR3 totals 14 residues. Germline values: CDR1 GTSNPN, CDR2 SVGIG (reference sequence). The DNA for the CDR3 is TGTGCCGGTAACAGCGGGGCCAGCACAGATACGCAGTATTTT. As protein: CAGNSGASTDTQYF. The full variable domain, its missing parts supplied by reference TRBV30 and TRBJ2-3, is SQTIHQWPATLVQPVGSPLSLECTVEGTSNPNLYWYRQAAGRGLQLLFYSVGIGQISSEVPQNLSASRPQDRQFILSSKKLLLSDSGFYLCAGNSGASTDTQYFGPGTRLTVL.

Remarks on this clone: The CDR3 does not end in the conserved phenylalanine or tryptophan, so this is likely a read error. The DNA is omitted, as the CDR3 cannot be located on it reliably, and the CDR3 follows TCRdb's listing. This chain links TRBV2 with TRBJ1-3; the D call TRBD1 from the table was never checked on the DNA. From germline, CDR1 is SNHLY and CDR2 FYNNEI. The CDR3 extends over 11 residues, inclusive of both ends. The CDR3 region is CASRGGGADRN.

This chain connects TRBV5-1 to TRBJ2-7; 10 bases line up with TRBD1. The CDR3 is 14 residues long. Germline V gives CDR1 SGHRS, CDR2 YFSETQ. J lost 1 base, V lost 5 bases, and 3 bases had no gene match. The CDR3, as DNA: TGCGCCAGCAGTTGGACAGGGGGGTCCTACGAGCAGTACTTC. This codes for CASSWTGGSYEQYF.

The chain employs TRBV11-2 and TRBJ2-5, with no clear D. Germline CDR1 is SGHAT and CDR2 is FQNNGV. Trimming removed 5 bases at V and 5 bases at J, with 12 bases between. The CDR3 has 13 residues. The CDR3 DNA reads as TGTGCCAGCAGCGGTTCTAGTGCGGAGACCCAGTACTTC. Translation: CASSGSSAETQYF.

This chain connects TRBV19 to TRBJ1-4; TRBD1 aligns across 9 bases. Germline V lookup: CDR1 LNHDA, CDR2 SQIVND (reference sequence). This CDR3 is built from 15 residues. V trimming: 2 bases; J trimming: 3 bases; junction bases outside the gene matches: 1. The CDR3 coding sequence is TGTGCCAGTAGTATAAGACAGGGGGCTAATGAAAAACTGTTTTTT. Translating it yields CASSIRQGANEKLFF.

The rearrangement links TRBV24-1 to TRBJ2-3; perhaps TRBD1 as D (7 bases). V lost 4 bases, J lost 5 bases, and 18 bases lay in between. This CDR3 comprises 16 residues. Germline values: CDR1 KGHDR, CDR2 SFDVKD. In DNA form, the CDR3 reads TGTGCCACCAGTGACCCATCCGGGACAGCGGGAGATACGCAGTATTTT. Translated, it gives CATSDPSGTAGDTQYF.